This TCR beta chain was retrieved from a study of CD8 T cells in Susac syndrome. Random hexamers were used to reverse transcribe the RNA input (about 0.5 to 1 ug). TCRdb ran MiXCR on the immunoSEQ multiplex PCR reads and lists one entry per CDR3 protein. The sample includes 250,000 to 300,000 distinct CDR3 sequences, approximately 85% of them seen just once. This CDR3 spans 17 amino acids. CDR1 and CDR2 (germline): LGHDT, YNNKEL (reference sequence). V was shortened by 5 bases and J by 6 bases, with 23 bases between the two germline ends. The receptor comes from a human donor with multiple sclerosis. The chain employs TRBV3-1 and TRBJ2-1; D ambiguous. The sequencing sample was made of CD8+ T cells from PBMCs. The CDR3 here is CASSSRWRNPLFNEQFF. The CDR3, as DNA: TGTGCCAGCAGCTCCCGGTGGCGGAACCCACTATTCAATGAGCAGTTCTTC.